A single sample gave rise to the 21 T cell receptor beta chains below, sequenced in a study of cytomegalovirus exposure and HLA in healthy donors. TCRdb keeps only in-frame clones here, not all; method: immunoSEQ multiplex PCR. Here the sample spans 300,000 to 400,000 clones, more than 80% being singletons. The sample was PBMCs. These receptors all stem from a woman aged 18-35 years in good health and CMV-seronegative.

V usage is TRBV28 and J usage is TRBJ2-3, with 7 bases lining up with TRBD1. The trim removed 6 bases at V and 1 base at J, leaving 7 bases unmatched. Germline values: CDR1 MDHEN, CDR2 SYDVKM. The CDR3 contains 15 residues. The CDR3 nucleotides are TGTGCCAGCAGCCGTACAGGGGTGGGCACAGATACGCAGTATTTT. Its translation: CASSRTGVGTDTQYF.

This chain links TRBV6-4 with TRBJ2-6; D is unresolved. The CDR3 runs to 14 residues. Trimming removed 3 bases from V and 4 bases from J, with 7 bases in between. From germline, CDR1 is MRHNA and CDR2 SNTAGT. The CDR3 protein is CASSETPGANVLTF. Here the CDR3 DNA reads TGTGCCAGCAGTGAGACTCCGGGGGCCAACGTCCTGACTTTC.

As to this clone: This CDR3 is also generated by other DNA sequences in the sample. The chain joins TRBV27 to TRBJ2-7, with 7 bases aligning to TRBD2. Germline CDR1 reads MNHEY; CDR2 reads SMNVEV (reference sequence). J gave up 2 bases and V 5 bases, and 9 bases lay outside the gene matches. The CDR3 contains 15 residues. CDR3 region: CASSLGLAGPYEQYF. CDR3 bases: TGTGCCAGCAGTCTCGGGTTAGCGGGCCCCTACGAGCAGTACTTC.

The CDR3 DNA reads TGTGCCTGGAGTCCCTCCCGGAGTAGTCTTAGCAATCAGCCCCAGCATTTT. Encoded protein: CAWSPSRSSLSNQPQHF. V usage is TRBV30 and J usage is TRBJ1-5, with D unresolved. Trimming removed 2 bases from V and 0 bases from J, with 17 bases in between. Germline V gene data show CDR1 as GTSNPN and CDR2 as SVGIG (reference sequence). The CDR3 sequence is 17 residues long.

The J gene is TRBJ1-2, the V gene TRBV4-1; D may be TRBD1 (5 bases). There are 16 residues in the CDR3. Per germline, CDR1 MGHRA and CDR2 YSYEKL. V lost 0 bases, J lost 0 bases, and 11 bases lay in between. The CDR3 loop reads CASSQDNGGSNYGYTF. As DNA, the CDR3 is TGCGCCAGCAGCCAAGATAACGGGGGATCTAACTATGGCTACACCTTC.

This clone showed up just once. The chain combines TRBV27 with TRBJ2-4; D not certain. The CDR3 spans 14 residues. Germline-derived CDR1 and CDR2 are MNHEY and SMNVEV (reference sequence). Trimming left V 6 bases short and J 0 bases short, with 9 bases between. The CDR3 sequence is CASSPVLAKNIQYF. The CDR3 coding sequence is TGTGCCAGCAGCCCTGTTCTAGCCAAAAACATTCAGTACTTC.

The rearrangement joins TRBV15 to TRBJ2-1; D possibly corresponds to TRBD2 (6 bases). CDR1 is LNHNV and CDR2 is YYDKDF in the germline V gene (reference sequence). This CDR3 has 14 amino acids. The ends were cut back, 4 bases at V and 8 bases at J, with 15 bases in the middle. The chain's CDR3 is CATSTPGGVDEQFF. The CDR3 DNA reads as TGTGCCACCAGCACCCCAGGCGGGGTCGATGAGCAGTTCTTC.

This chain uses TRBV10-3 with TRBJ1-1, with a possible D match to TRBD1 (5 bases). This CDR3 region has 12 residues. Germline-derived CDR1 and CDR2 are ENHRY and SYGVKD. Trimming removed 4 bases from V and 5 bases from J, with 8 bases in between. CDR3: CAISAGGTEAFF. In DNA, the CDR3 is TGTGCCATCAGTGCCGGGGGGACTGAAGCTTTCTTT.

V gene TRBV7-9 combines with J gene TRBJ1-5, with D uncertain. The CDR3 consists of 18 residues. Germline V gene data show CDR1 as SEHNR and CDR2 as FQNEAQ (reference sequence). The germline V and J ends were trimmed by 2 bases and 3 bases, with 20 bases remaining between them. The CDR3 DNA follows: TGTGCCAGCAGCTTAATGGCGGGAGGTGCCCCCTACAATCAGCCCCAGCATTTT. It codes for CASSLMAGGAPYNQPQHF.

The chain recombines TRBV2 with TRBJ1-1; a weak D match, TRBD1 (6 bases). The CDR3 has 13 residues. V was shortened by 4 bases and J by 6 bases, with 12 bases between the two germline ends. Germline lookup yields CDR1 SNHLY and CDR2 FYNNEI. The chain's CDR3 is CASSGTDYPEAFF. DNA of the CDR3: TGTGCCAGCAGTGGGACAGATTATCCTGAAGCTTTCTTT. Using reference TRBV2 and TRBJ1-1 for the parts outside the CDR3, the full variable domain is EPEVTQTPSHQVTQMGQEVILRCVPISNHLYFYWYRQILGQKVEFLVSFYNNEISEKSEIFDDQFSVERPDGSNFTLKIRSTKLEDSAMYFCASSGTDYPEAFFGQGTRLTVV.

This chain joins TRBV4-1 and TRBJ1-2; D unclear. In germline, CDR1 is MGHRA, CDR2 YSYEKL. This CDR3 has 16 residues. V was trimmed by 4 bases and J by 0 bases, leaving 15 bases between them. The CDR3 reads CASSLGREQANYGYTF. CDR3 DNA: TGCGCCAGCAGCCTGGGAAGGGAGCAAGCTAACTATGGCTACACCTTC.

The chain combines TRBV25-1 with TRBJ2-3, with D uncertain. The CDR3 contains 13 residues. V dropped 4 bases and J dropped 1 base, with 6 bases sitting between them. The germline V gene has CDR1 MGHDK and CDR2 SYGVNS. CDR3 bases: TGTGCCAGCAGTGTTCCGGGCACAGATACGCAGTATTTT. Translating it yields CASSVPGTDTQYF.

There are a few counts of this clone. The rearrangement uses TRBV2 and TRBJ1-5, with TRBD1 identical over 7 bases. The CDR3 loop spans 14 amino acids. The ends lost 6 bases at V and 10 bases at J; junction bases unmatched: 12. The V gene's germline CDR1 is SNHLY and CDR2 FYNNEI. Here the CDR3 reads CASSTGTVSQPQHF. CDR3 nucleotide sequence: TGTGCCAGCAGCACCGGGACAGTCTCTCAACCCCAGCATTTT.

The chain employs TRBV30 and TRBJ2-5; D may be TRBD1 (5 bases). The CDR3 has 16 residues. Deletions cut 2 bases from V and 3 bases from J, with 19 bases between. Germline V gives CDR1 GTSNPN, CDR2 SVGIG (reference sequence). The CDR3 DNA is TGTGCCTGGAGTCCAATAACTGGACATACAAAAGAGACCCAGTACTTC. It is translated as CAWSPITGHTKETQYF.

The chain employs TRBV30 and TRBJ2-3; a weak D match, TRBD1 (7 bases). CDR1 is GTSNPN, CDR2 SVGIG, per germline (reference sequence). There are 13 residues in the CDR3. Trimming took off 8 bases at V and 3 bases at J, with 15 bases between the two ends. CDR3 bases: TGTGCCAGCCAGGGGGAGGCTACAGATACGCAGTATTTT. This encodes CASQGEATDTQYF.

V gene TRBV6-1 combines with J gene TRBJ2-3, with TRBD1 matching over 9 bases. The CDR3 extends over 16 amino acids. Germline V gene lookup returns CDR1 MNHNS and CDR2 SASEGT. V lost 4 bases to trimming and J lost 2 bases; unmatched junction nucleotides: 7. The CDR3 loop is CASSGPGQGLTDTQYF. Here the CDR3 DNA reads TGTGCCAGCAGTGGCCCGGGACAGGGCCTCACAGATACGCAGTATTTT.

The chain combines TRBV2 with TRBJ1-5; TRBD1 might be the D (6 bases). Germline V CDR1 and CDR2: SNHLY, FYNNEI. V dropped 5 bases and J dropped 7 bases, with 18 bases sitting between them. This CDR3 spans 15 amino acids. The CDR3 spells CASSSHRGGSQPQHF. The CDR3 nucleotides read TGTGCCAGCAGTTCACATAGGGGGGGGAGCCAGCCCCAGCATTTT.

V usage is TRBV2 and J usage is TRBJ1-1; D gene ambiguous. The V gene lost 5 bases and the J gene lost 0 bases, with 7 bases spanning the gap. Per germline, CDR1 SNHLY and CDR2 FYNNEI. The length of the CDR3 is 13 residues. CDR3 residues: CASSFNMNTEAFF. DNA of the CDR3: TGTGCCAGCAGTTTCAACATGAACACTGAAGCTTTCTTT.

The CDR3 DNA is TGTGCCAGCAGCGGGGGCGCCTCTAGCACAGATACGCAGTATTTT. Translation: CASSGGASSTDTQYF. The chain has TRBV11-2 and TRBJ2-3; a weak D match, TRBD1 (6 bases). Germline lookup yields CDR1 SGHAT and CDR2 FQNNGV. The V gene lost 5 bases and the J gene lost 0 bases, with 12 bases spanning the gap. There are 15 residues in the CDR3.

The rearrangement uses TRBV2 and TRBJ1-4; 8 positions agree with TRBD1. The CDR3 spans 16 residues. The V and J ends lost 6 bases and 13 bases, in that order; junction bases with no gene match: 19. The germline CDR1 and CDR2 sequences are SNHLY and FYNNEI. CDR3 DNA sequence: TGTGCCAGCAGAGGTGGAGCGGGACAGGAAGTTTTCAGACTGTTTTTT. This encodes CASRGGAGQEVFRLFF.

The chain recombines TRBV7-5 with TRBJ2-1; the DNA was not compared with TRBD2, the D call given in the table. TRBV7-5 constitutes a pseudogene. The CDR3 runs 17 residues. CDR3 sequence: CVRTIKRSGGSYNEQFF. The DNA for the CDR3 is TGTGTCAGAACCATAAAACGAAGCGGGGGTTCCTACAATGAGCAGTTCTTC.